Following are 10 T cell receptor beta chains from one sample sequenced in a study of blood T cell repertoires in COVID-19. Assay: immunoSEQ multiplex PCR; the TCRdb copy retains only in-frame clones and omits some. The sample consists of 200,000 to 250,000 clones, nearly 85% of them appearing once. Specimen: peripheral blood. These receptor sequences come from a human donor in a cohort sampled during active COVID-19.

This clone is a singleton in its sample. The V call is TRBV10-2, the J call TRBJ2-5, with 10 positions matching TRBD2. The CDR3 contains 14 residues. CDR1 is WSHSY and CDR2 is SAAADI in the germline V gene. The V and J ends lost 4 bases and 5 bases, in that order; junction bases with no gene match: 4. CDR3 amino acids: CASSGTSGGETQYF. The CDR3 nucleotides read TGCGCCAGCAGTGGGACTAGCGGAGGGGAGACCCAGTACTTC.

The chain couples TRBV4-1 to TRBJ1-6, with D hard to call. Germline lookup yields CDR1 MGHRA and CDR2 YSYEKL. Trimming pared 4 bases from V and 7 bases from J, leaving 23 bases between. The CDR3 has 18 amino acids. The CDR3 nucleotides read TGCGCCAGCAGCCTTTCCCCCCAACGAGGCGGCCCGAATTCACCCCTCCACTTT. Amino acids: CASSLSPQRGGPNSPLHF.

The chain couples TRBV29-1 to TRBJ2-3; the match to TRBD2 covers 7 bases. The CDR3 length is 15 residues. Losses at the gene ends were 7 bases for V and 0 bases for J; bases not matched to a gene: 10. Germline CDR1 and CDR2: SQVTM and ANQGSEA. This chain's CDR3 is CSAAFGSGSTDTQYF. The CDR3 nucleotides are TGCAGCGCCGCTTTCGGTAGCGGGAGCACAGATACGCAGTATTTT.

The chain is built from TRBV19 and TRBJ1-2, with D possibly matching TRBD1 (6 bases). Germline V gene lookup returns CDR1 LNHDA and CDR2 SQIVND (reference sequence). CDR3 size: 15 residues. Trimming took 4 bases from V and 4 from J, leaving 16 bases between them. The CDR3 protein is CASSRAQGSGYGYTF. The DNA of the CDR3 is TGTGCCAGTAGTAGAGCACAGGGTAGTGGCTATGGCTACACCTTC.

About this clone itself: An end of the junction does not agree with germline; a read error may underlie this. The chain links TRBV7-7 to TRBJ2-1; 11 bases map to TRBD1. Germline V lookup: CDR1 SSHAT, CDR2 FNYEAQ (reference sequence). This CDR3 spans 13 amino acids. The CDR3 sequence: CASSLGQGDEQFF. The CDR3 bases are TGTGCTAGCAGCTTGGGACAGGGGGATGAGCAGTTCTTC.

The chain combines TRBV9 with TRBJ2-5; 8 bases match TRBD2. This CDR3 region has 16 residues. Germline V gives CDR1 SGDLS, CDR2 YYNGEE. Trimming at V came to 0 bases and at J to 2 bases, leaving 6 bases not matched to a gene. The CDR3 sequence is CASSVGALAGQETQYF. The CDR3 region has the DNA TGTGCCAGCAGCGTAGGAGCCCTAGCGGGTCAAGAGACCCAGTACTTC. The variable domain in full, with the rest retrieved from reference TRBV9 and TRBJ2-5, is DSGVTQTPKHLITATGQRVTLRCSPRSGDLSVYWYQQSLDQGLQFLIQYYNGEERAKGNILERFSAQQFPDLHSELNLSSLELGDSALYFCASSVGALAGQETQYFGPGTRLLVL.

The chain employs TRBV2 and TRBJ2-1, with 13 bases identical to TRBD2. The V segment lost 7 bases and the J segment 8 bases; nucleotides outside the gene matches: 17. Germline lookup yields CDR1 SNHLY and CDR2 FYNNEI. The CDR3 is 18 residues long. The CDR3: CASTEGLAGVIFVDEQFF. CDR3 nucleotides: TGTGCCAGCACGGAAGGACTAGCGGGAGTGATCTTCGTAGATGAGCAGTTCTTC.

This clone was counted only a few times. This chain uses TRBV7-3 with TRBJ2-7; 8 nucleotides line up with TRBD1. V lost 6 bases and J lost 5; bases outside the gene matches: 6. Germline V gene sequence: CDR1 SGHTA, CDR2 FQGTGA. The CDR3 covers 13 residues. CDR3 amino acids: CASRAGGADEQYF. Written as DNA, the CDR3 is TGTGCCAGCAGAGCAGGGGGCGCCGACGAGCAGTACTTC.

This clone was detected only a few times. The chain has TRBV27 and TRBJ1-4, with TRBD1 matching 8 bases. V lost 0 bases, J lost 8 bases, and 8 bases stayed unmatched. CDR1 is MNHEY, CDR2 SMNVEV, per germline (reference sequence). CDR3 length equals 16 residues. The CDR3 loop reads CASSLSIDRGREKLFF. The CDR3 DNA sequence: TGTGCCAGCAGTTTATCGATTGACAGGGGAAGGGAAAAACTGTTTTTT.

This clone has a handful of counts. This chain connects TRBV27 to TRBJ2-1, with D perhaps matching TRBD1 (5 bases). Germline V gene sequence: CDR1 MNHEY, CDR2 SMNVEV (reference sequence). CDR3 length equals 13 residues. With 2 bases removed from V and 7 bases from J, the gap between germline ends came to 9 bases. In nucleotides, the CDR3 is TGTGCCAGCAGTTTAGGCAGGGCTAATGAGCAGTTCTTC. This codes for CASSLGRANEQFF.